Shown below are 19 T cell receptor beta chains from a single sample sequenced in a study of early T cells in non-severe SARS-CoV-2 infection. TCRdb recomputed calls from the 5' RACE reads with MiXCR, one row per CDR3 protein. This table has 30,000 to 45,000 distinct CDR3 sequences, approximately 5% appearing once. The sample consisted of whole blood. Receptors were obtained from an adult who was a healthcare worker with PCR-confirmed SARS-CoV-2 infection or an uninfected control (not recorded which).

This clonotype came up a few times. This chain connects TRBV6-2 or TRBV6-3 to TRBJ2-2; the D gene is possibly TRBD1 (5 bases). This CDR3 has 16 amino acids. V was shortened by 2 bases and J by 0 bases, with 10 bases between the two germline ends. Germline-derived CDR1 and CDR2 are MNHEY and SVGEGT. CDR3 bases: TGTGCCAGCAGTTACCAGACAGAGGCGAACACCGGGGAGCTGTTTTTT. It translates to CASSYQTEANTGELFF.

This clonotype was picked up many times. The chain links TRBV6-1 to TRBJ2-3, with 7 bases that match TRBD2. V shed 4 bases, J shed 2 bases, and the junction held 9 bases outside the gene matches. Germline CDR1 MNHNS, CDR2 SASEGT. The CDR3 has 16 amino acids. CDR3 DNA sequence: TGTGCCAGCAGTGGCTCGACTAGCTTTCACACAGATACGCAGTATTTT. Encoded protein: CASSGSTSFHTDTQYF.

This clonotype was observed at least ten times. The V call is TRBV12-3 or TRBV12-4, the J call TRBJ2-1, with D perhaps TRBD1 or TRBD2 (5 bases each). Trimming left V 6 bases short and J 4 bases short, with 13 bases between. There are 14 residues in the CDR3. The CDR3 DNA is TGTGCCAGCAGCGATTGGGGGAATTACAATGAGCAGTTCTTC. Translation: CASSDWGNYNEQFF.

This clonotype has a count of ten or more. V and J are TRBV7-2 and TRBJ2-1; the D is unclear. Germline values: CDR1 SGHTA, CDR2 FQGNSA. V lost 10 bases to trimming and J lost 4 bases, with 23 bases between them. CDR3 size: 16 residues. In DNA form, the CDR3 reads TGTGCCACCACCCGCCAAGTGTCGGTTCGTTACAATGAGCAGTTCTTC. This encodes CATTRQVSVRYNEQFF.

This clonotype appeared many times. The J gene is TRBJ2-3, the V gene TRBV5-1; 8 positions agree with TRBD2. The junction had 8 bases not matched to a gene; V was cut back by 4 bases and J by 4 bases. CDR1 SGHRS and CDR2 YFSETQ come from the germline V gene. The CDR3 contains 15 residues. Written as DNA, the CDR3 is TGCGCCAGCAGCCCCACGGGACTAGGCCCAGATACGCAGTATTTT. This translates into CASSPTGLGPDTQYF.

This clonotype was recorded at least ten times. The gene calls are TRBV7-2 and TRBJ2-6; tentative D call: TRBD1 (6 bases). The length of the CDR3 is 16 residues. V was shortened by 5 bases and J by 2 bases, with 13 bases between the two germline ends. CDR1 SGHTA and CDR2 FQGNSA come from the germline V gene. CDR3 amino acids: CASSRPPGAGANVLTF. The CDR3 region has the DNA TGTGCCAGCAGCCGTCCACCAGGGGCTGGGGCCAACGTCCTGACTTTC.

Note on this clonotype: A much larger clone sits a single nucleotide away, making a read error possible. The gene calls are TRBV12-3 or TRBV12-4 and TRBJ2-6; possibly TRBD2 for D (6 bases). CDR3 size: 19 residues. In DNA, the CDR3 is TGTACCAGCAGCCCGGGGGAGCTTCTTAATCCCTCTCGGGCCAACGTCCTGACTTTC. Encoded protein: CTSSPGELLNPSRANVLTF.

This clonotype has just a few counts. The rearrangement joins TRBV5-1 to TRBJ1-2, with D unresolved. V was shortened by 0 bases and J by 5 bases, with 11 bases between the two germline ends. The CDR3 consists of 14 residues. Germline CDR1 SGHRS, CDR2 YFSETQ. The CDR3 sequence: CASSLAGSRYGYTF. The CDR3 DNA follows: TGCGCCAGCAGCTTGGCGGGTTCACGGTATGGCTACACCTTC.

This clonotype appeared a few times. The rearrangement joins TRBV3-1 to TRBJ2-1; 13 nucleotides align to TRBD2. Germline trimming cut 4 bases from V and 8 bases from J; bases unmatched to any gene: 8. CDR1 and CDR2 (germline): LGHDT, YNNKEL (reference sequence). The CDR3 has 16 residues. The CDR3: CASSPGLAGNRDEQFF. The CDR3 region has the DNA TGTGCCAGCAGCCCGGGACTAGCGGGGAATAGGGATGAGCAGTTCTTC.

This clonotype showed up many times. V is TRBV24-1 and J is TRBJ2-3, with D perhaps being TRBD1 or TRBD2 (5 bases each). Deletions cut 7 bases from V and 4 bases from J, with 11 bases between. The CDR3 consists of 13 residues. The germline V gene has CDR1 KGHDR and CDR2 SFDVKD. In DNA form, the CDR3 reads TGTGCCACCAGCACTCCGGGGCCAGATACGCAGTATTTT. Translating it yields CATSTPGPDTQYF.

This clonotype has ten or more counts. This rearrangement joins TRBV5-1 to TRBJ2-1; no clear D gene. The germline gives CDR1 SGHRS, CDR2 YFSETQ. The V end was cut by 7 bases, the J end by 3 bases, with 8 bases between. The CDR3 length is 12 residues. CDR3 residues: CASGENYNEQFF. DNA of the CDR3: TGCGCCAGCGGGGAAAACTACAATGAGCAGTTCTTC.

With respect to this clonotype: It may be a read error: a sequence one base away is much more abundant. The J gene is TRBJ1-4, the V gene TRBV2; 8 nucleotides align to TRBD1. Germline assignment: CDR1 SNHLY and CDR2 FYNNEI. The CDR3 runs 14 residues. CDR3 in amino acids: CVSSVDRVEEKLFF. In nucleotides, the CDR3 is TGTGTCAGCAGTGTGGACAGGGTCGAAGAAAAACTGTTTTTT.

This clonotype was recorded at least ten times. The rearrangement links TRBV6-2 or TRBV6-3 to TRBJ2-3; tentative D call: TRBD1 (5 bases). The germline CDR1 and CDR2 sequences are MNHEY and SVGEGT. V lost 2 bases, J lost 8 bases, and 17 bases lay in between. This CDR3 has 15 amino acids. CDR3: CASSYGTPGPATQYF. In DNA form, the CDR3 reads TGTGCCAGCAGTTACGGTACTCCAGGGCCCGCTACGCAGTATTTT.

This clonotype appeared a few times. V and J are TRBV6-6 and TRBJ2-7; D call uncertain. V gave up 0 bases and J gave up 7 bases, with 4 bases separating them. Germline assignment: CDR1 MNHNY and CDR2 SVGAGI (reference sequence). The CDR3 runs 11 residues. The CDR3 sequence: CASSYSGEQYF. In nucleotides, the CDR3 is TGTGCCAGCAGTTACTCCGGTGAGCAGTACTTC.

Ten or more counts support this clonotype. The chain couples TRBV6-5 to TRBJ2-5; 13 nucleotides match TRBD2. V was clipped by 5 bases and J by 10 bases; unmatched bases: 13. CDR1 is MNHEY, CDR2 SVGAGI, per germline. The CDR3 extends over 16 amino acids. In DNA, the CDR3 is TGTGCCAGCAGTCCCGGACTAGCGGGGGAGTCACTACGCCAGTACTTC. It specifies CASSPGLAGESLRQYF.

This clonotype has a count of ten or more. The CDR3 coding sequence is TGTGCCAGCAGCCAGGGGCGGCTAGCCAAAAACATTCAGTACTTC. Translating it yields CASSQGRLAKNIQYF. The chain carries TRBV3-1 and TRBJ2-4, with a possible D match to TRBD1 (5 bases). Germline CDR1 is LGHDT and CDR2 is YNNKEL (reference sequence). The CDR3 has 15 residues. V shed 3 bases and J shed 0 bases, with 9 bases lying between them. The entire variable domain, with the rest obtained from reference TRBV3-1 and TRBJ2-4, is as follows: DTAVSQTPKYLVTQMGNDKSIKCEQNLGHDTMYWYKQDSKKFLKIMFSYNNKELIINETVPNRFSPKSPDKAHLNLHINSLELGDSAVYFCASSQGRLAKNIQYFGAGTRLSVL.

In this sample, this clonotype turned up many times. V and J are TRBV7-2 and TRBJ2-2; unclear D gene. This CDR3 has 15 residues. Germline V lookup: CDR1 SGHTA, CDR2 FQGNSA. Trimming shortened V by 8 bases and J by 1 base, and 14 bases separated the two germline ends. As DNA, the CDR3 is TGTGCCAGCTACTCGCGCGGTAGGAACACCGGGGAGCTGTTTTTT. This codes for CASYSRGRNTGELFF.

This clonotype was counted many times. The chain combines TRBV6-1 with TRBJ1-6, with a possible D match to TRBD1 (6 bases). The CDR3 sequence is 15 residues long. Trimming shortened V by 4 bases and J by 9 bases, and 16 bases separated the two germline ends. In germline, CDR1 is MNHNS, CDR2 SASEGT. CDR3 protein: CASSAGQSLISPLHF. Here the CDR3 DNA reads TGTGCCAGCAGTGCCGGACAGTCGCTGATTTCACCCCTCCACTTT.

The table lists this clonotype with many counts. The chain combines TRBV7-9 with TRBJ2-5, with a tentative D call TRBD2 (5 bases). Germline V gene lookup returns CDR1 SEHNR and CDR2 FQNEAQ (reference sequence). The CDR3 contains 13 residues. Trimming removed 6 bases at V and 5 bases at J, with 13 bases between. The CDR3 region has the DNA TGTGCCAGCAGGCGGGCGAGTGGGGAGACCCAGTACTTC. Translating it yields CASRRASGETQYF.